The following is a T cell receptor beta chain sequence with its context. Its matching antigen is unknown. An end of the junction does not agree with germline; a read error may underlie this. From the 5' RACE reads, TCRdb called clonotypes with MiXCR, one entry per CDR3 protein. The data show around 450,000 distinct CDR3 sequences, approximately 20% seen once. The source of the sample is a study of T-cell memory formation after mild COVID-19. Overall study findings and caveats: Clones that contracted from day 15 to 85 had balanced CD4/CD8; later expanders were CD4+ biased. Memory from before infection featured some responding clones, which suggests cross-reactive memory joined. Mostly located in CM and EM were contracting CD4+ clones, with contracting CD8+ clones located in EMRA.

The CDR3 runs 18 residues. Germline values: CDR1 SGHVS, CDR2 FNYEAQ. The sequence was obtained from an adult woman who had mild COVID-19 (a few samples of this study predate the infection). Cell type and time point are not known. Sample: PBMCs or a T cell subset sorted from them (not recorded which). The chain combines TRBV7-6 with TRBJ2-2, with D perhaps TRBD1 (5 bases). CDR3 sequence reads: CAGSPTNRKGPNTGELFF. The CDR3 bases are TGTGCCGGCAGCCCGACGAATCGAAAGGGGCCGAACACCGGGGAGCTGTTTTTT. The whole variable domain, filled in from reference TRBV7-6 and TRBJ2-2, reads GAGVSQSPRYKVTKRGQDVALRCDPISGHVSLYWYRQALGQGPEFLTYFNYEAQQDKSGLPNDRFSAERPEGSISTLTIQRTEQRDSAMYRCAGSPTNRKGPNTGELFFGEGSRLTVL.